The T cell receptor (beta chain) under discussion was sequenced for a study of CD8 T cells in ankylosing spondylitis. Whole-study findings and limits: The authors found the disease-linked clones to be CD8+ and relatively rare in peripheral blood. There was a TCR beta motif, made of fewer than 10 highly homologous variants, that appeared characteristic of ankylosing spondylitis blood.

From germline, CDR1 is SQVTM and CDR2 ANQGSEA. The CDR3 consists of 14 residues. Trimming shortened V by 0 bases and J by 2 bases, and 7 bases separated the two germline ends. This clonotype was recorded many times. No antigen is known for it. TCRdb itself ran the 5' RACE reads through MiXCR, one entry per CDR3 protein. This sample carries approximately 250,000 distinct CDR3 sequences, less than 9.5% of them seen once, and the ten largest clones take 4.8%. The chain combines TRBV29-1 with TRBJ2-2; D possibly uses TRBD1 or TRBD2 (5 bases each). This sequence originates from a female donor with ankylosing spondylitis or in good health (not recorded which). The sample consisted of blood, either unsorted or a sorted T cell fraction (not recorded which). CDR3 region: CSVEEGVNTGELFF. For the CDR3, the DNA is TGCAGCGTTGAAGAGGGGGTAAACACCGGGGAGCTGTTTTTT.